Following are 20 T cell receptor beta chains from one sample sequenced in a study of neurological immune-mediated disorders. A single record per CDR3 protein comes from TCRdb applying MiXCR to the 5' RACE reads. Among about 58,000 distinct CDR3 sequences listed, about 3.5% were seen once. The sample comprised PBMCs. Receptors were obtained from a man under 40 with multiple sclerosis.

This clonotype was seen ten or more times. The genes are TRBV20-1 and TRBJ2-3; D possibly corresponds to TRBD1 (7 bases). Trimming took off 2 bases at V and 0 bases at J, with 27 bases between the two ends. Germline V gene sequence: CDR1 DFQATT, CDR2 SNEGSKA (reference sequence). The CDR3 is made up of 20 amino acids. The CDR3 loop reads CSARWAQGGGVKKSTDTQYF. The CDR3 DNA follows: TGCAGTGCTAGATGGGCGCAGGGGGGCGGTGTGAAGAAAAGCACAGATACGCAGTATTTT.

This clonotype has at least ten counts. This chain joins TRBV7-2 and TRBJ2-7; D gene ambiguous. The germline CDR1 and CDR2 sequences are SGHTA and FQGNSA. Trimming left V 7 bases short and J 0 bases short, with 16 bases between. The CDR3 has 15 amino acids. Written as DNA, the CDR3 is TGTGCCAGCACCCAATTTAAAGGGTTCTCCTACGAGCAGTACTTC. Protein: CASTQFKGFSYEQYF.

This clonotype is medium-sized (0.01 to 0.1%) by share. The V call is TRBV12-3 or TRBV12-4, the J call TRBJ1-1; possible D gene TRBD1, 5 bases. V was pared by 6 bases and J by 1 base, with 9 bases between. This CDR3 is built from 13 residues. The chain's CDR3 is CASSLGGNTEAFF. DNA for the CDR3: TGTGCCAGCAGCTTGGGGGGGAACACTGAAGCTTTCTTT.

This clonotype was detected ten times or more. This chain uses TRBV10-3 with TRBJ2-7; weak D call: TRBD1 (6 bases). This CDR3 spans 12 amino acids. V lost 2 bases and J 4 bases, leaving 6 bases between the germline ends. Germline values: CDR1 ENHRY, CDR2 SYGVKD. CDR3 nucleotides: TGTGCCATCAGTGAGCAGGGGTACGAGCAGTACTTC. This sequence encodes CAISEQGYEQYF.

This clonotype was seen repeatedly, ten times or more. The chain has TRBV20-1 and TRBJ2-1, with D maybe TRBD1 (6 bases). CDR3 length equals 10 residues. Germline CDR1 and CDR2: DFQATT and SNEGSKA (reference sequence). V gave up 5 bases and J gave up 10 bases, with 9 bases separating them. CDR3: CSAWDTEQFF. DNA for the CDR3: TGCAGTGCTTGGGACACCGAGCAGTTCTTC.

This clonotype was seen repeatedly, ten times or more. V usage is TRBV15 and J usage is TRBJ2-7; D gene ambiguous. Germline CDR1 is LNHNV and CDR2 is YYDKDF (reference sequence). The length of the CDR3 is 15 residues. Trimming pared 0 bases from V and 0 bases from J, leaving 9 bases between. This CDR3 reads CATSRDSPDSYEQYF. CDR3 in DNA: TGTGCCACCAGCAGAGATTCTCCAGACTCCTACGAGCAGTACTTC.

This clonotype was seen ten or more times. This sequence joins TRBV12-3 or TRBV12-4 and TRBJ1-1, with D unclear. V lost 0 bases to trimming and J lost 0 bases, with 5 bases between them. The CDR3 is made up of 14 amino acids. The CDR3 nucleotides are TGTGCCAGCAGTTTAGCAGGGATGAACACTGAAGCTTTCTTT. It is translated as CASSLAGMNTEAFF.

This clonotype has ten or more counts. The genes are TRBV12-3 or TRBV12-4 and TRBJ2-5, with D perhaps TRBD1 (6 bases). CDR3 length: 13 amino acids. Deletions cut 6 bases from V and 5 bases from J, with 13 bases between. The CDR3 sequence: CASRYRVLETQYF. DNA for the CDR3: TGTGCCAGCAGATACAGGGTTTTGGAGACCCAGTACTTC.

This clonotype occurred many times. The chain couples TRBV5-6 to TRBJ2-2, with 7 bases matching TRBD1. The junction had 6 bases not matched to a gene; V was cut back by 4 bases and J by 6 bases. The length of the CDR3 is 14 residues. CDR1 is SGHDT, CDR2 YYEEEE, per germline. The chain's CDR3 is CASSVDRVPGELFF. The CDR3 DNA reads TGTGCCAGCAGCGTAGACAGGGTCCCCGGGGAGCTGTTTTTT.

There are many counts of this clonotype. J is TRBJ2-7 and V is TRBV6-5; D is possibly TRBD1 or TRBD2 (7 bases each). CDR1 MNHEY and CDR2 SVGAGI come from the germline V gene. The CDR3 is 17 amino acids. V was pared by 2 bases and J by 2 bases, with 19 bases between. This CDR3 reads CASSYNLGRGLTYEQYF. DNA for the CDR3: TGTGCCAGCAGTTACAACCTGGGGAGGGGGCTAACCTACGAGCAGTACTTC.

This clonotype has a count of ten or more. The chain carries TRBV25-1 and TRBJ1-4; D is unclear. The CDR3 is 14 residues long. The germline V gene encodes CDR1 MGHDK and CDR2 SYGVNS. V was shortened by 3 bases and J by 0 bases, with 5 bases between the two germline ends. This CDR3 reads CASSDFATNEKLFF. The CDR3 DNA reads TGTGCCAGCAGTGACTTTGCAACTAATGAAAAACTGTTTTTT.

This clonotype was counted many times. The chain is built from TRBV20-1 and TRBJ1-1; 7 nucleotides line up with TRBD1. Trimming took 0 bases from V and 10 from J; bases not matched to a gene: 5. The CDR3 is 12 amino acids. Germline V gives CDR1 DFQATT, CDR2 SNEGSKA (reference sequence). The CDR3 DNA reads TGCAGTGCTAGAGACCAGGGGGGCGCAGCTTTCTTT. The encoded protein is CSARDQGGAAFF.

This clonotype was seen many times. The CDR3 bases are TGTGCCAGCAGTTTAGGGGGACAGGGCACCGGGGAGCTGTTTTTT. It is translated as CASSLGGQGTGELFF. The V and J genes are TRBV12-3 or TRBV12-4 and TRBJ2-2; 9 positions agree with TRBD1. The V segment lost 1 base and the J segment 4 bases; nucleotides outside the gene matches: 1. CDR3 length: 15 residues.

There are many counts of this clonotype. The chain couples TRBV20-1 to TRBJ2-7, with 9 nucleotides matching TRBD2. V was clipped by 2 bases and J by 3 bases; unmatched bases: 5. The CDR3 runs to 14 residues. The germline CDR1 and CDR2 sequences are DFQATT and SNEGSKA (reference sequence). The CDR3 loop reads CSARNRAGGYEQYF. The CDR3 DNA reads TGCAGTGCTAGAAATCGAGCGGGAGGCTACGAGCAGTACTTC.

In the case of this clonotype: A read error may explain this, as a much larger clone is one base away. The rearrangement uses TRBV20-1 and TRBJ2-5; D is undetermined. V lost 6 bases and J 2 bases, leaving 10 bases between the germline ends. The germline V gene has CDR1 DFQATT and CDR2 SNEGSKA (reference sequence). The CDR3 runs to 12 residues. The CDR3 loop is CSAAKGQETQYF. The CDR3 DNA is TGCAGTGCAGCAAAGGGTCAAGAGACCCAGTACTTC.

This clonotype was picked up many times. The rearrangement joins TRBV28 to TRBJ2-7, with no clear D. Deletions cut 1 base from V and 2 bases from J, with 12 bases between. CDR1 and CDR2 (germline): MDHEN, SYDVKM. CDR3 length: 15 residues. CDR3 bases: TGTGCCAGCAGTTTATTTCCCAGAAATACCTACGAGCAGTACTTC. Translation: CASSLFPRNTYEQYF.

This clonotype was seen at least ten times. CDR3 bases: TGTGCCAGCTCACCACCTAGCGGCTCCTACGAGCAGTACTTC. This translates into CASSPPSGSYEQYF. J is TRBJ2-7 and V is TRBV18, with D maybe TRBD2 (6 bases). The CDR3 has 14 residues. The V gene's germline CDR1 is KGHSH and CDR2 LQKENI. Trimming took 0 bases from V and 0 from J, leaving 6 bases between them.

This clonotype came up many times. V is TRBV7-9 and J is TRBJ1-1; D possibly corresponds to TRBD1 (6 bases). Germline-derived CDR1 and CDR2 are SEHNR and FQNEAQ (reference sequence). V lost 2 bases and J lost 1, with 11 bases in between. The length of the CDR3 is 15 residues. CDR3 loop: CASSLIKGENTEAFF. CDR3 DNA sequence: TGTGCCAGCAGCTTAATTAAGGGGGAGAACACTGAAGCTTTCTTT.

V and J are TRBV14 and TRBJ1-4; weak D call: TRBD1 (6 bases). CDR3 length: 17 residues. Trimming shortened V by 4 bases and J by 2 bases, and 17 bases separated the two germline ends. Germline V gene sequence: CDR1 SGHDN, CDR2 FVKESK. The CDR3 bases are TGTGCCAGCAGCCCCCGGGTTGGCAGGGGCACTAATGAAAAACTGTTTTTT. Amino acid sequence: CASSPRVGRGTNEKLFF. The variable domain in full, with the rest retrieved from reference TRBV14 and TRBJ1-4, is EAGVTQFPSHSVIEKGQTVTLRCDPISGHDNLYWYRRVMGKEIKFLLHFVKESKQDESGMPNNRFLAERTGGTYSTLKVQPAELEDSGVYFCASSPRVGRGTNEKLFFGSGTQLSVL.

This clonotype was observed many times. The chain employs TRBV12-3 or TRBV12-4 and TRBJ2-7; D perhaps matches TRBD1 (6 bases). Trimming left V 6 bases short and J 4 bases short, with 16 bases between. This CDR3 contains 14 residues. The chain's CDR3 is CASSAQGPLYEQYF. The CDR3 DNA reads TGTGCCAGCAGCGCTCAGGGGCCCCTTTACGAGCAGTACTTC.